This TCR beta chain originates from a study of T cell responses to AZD1222 COVID-19 vaccine (dated by TCRdb to the early 2020s). About the full investigation: AZD1222 recipients whose second dose came at about 4 weeks and those whose second dose came at about 12 weeks were combined into one group, since spike-specific TCR depth and breadth did not differ between the two schedules. A total of more than 230 trial participants underwent TCR sequencing, of whom approximately 210 received two doses of AZD1222 and 26 received two doses of the MenACWY control vaccine. Enrollment into the trials was organized by age into subgroups of 18-55, 56-69 and 70-plus years, and those subgroups contained 148, 28 and 57 TCR-sequenced participants, respectively. Overall study results and their limits: Only five to seven AZD1222 recipients were SARS-CoV-2 seropositive at baseline, limiting conclusions about previously exposed vaccinees. Participants were mostly white British and included more females than males, and it was suggested by the authors that clonal diversity may have been underestimated. Reportedly, almost half of the unique spike-specific TCRs recognized epitopes lying outside the regions that are mutated in the B.1.351 and B.1.1.7 variants. The whole spike protein was spanned by vaccine-associated CD4 TCRs, and dominant responses were seen in regions 160-218 and 743-854. After two AZD1222 doses, both the breadth and the depth of spike-specific TCRs were significantly higher than at day 0 and than in MenACWY recipients. The 56-69-year group was small, and its depth increase did not reach significance, likely because of low power. Because no samples from the day 14 peak response were available, repertoires could be characterized only after the peak T cell response.

V ends up 4 bases short and J 1 base short, with an unmatched junction base count of 7. The CDR3 holds 17 amino acids from the cysteine to the phenylalanine. The CDR3 DNA has 51 bases and is translated from base 1. The germline V gene supplies CDR1 KGHSH and CDR2 LQKENI. To note about this clone: The specificity of this receptor is unknown. No per-base quality is available; no much larger clone lies one base away.

The sample's time point label, decoded: baseline before first vaccination. The vaccinee samples were drawn from two UK trials, COV001 and COV002, one of which was a single-blind randomized controlled phase 2/3 trial testing AZD1222 (ChAdOx1 nCoV-19) in healthy adults. Trial participant PBMC samples were collected at day 0 and day 28 after the second dose for TCRbeta chain sequencing. The CDR3 regions of human TCRbeta chains were analyzed by immunosequencing. The paper's processing steps were these. Repertoire TCRs were matched against a reference library of SARS-CoV-2-specific TCRs generated with the MIRA antigen-specificity platform. Breadth meant the fraction of unique TCRs that were SARS-CoV-2-associated, whereas depth meant the fraction of total T cells that were SARS-CoV-2-associated. Using the MIRA data, each spike-specific TCR was assigned both to the spike region to which the TCR was reactive and to a CD4 or CD8 class. Log10-transformed breadth and depth values were compared by one-way ANOVA with Sidak's multiple comparisons tests. Drawn from immuneACCESS, this table holds only the in-frame rearrangements with V and J called that TCRdb kept. Clones are partly lost; checked studies trace under half to an unresolved V gene and leave the rest unexplained. Clone size and the V and J calls come from that table; the DNA yielded D and trimming. The sample table holds some 90,000 clones, of which about 88% were seen once. In total, the top ten clones hold 15% to 20% of the sample.

This specimen consisted of peripheral blood, obtained on day 0 of AZD1222 vaccination. The TCR sequence derives from an adult in good health. The rearranged segments are TRBV18 and TRBJ1-1; TRBD1 aligns with 12 central bases. The DNA reads TGTGCCAGCTCACGGGGACAGGGGGCAGCGTGGAACACTGAAGCTTTCTTT. Its protein is CASSRGQGAAWNTEAFF.